This record covers a single TCR beta chain. The data originate from a study of CD4 and CD8 cells across lung adenocarcinoma regions. TCRdb ran MiXCR on the PCR reads and lists one entry per CDR3 protein. In the table there are 3,200 or so distinct CDR3 sequences, over 45% of which are singletons. Per germline, CDR1 MNHEY and CDR2 SMNVEV (reference sequence). CDR3 length equals 11 residues. Samples came from patients with localized non-small cell lung adenocarcinoma. The chain has TRBV27 and TRBJ2-5; no definite D call. Gene TRBJ2-3 matches the end of the DNA better, so the J call may be wrong. This clonotype was obtained from a male donor with lung adenocarcinoma. The CD4 and CD8 labels of this study may be unreliable. The specimen sequenced was CD8+ T cells from the center of a lung tumor. Here the CDR3 reads CGSSDQETQYF. CDR3 bases: TGTGGGAGCAGTGACCAAGAGACGCAGTATTTT.